This T cell receptor (beta chain) emerged from a study of CD8+ T cells in alopecia areata. cDNA prepared by RNA extraction and subsequent reverse transcription served as the template for sequencing. Only in-frame clones appear in the TCRdb table, and some are missing; sequencing was by immunoSEQ multiplex PCR. In the table there are about 270,000 clones, roughly 60% of which are singletons. Documented treatment: oral pan-JAK inhibitor, 5-10 mg twice daily. The sample in question was CD4+ T cells sorted from blood, obtained at roughly week 53, from a patient treated with tofacitinib. The receptor was isolated from a human donor with alopecia areata.

CDR3 residues: CAWSVFGGDYEQYF. The DNA for the CDR3 is TGTGCCTGGAGTGTGTTTGGAGGGGACTACGAGCAGTACTTC. The chain has TRBV30 and TRBJ2-7; TRBD2 is a possible D gene (6 bases). This CDR3 region has 14 residues. Germline CDR1 GTSNPN, CDR2 SVGIG (reference sequence). V was pared by 0 bases and J by 3 bases, with 12 bases between.